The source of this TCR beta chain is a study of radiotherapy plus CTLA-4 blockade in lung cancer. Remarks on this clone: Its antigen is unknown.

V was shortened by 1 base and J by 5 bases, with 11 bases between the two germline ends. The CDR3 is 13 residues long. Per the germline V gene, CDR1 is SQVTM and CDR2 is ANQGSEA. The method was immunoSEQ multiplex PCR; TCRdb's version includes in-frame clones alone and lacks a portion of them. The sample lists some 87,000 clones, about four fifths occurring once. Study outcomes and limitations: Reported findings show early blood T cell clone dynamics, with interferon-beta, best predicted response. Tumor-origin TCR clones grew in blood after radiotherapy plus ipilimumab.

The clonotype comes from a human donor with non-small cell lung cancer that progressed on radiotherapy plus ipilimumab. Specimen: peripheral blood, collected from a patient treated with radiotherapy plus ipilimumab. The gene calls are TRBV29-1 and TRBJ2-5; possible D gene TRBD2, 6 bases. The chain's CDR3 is CSVEGGDAETQYF. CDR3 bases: TGCAGCGTTGAAGGGGGGGACGCGGAGACCCAGTACTTC.